The next 12 T cell receptor beta chains were all read from a single sample in a study of PD-L1 blockade in urothelial cancer. The protocol was immunoSEQ multiplex PCR, while the TCRdb copy is restricted to in-frame clones and leaves out a portion. The profile covers about 38,000 clones, with 80% to 95% appearing a single time and about 9% taken by the ten largest. Sequences were derived from PBMCs, sampled around atezolizumab (anti-PD-L1) treatment. All receptors derive from a man aged 65 to 85 with urothelial cancer.

The DNA of the CDR3 is TGTGCCAGCAGCGCCGACGGAGAGAACACCGGGGAGCTGTTTTTT. This gives the protein CASSADGENTGELFF. The genes are TRBV9 and TRBJ2-2; no clear D gene. CDR3 length: 15 amino acids. Trimming took off 3 bases at V and 1 base at J, with 10 bases between the two ends. In germline, CDR1 is SGDLS, CDR2 YYNGEE. Using reference TRBV9 and TRBJ2-2 for the parts outside the CDR3, the full variable domain is DSGVTQTPKHLITATGQRVTLRCSPRSGDLSVYWYQQSLDQGLQFLIQYYNGEERAKGNILERFSAQQFPDLHSELNLSSLELGDSALYFCASSADGENTGELFFGEGSRLTVL.

The chain employs TRBV6-1 and TRBJ1-1, with TRBD1 matching 9 bases. Germline-derived CDR1 and CDR2 are MNHNS and SASEGT. V gave up 5 bases and J gave up 4 bases; unmatched junction bases: 5. This CDR3 has 14 residues. The CDR3 DNA follows: TGTGCCAGCAGTCTCTTGACAGGGGGCACTGAAGCTTTCTTT. It encodes CASSLLTGGTEAFF.

The V call is TRBV28, the J call TRBJ2-7; 12 nucleotides line up with TRBD2. The length of the CDR3 is 18 residues. The trim removed 4 bases at V and 4 bases at J, leaving 14 bases unmatched. Germline lookup yields CDR1 MDHEN and CDR2 SYDVKM. The CDR3 nucleotides are TGTGCCAGCAGTTCCCCTCAGCTAGCGGGAGGGCCAGGATACGAGCAGTACTTC. Protein: CASSSPQLAGGPGYEQYF. Looking up the rest from reference TRBV28 and TRBJ2-7 gives the full variable domain: DVKVTQSSRYLVKRTGEKVFLECVQDMDHENMFWYRQDPGLGLRLIYFSYDVKMKEKGDIPEGYSVSREKKERFSLILESASTNQTSMYLCASSSPQLAGGPGYEQYFGPGTRLTVT.

The chain couples TRBV28 to TRBJ2-3; D gene uncertain. CDR1 is MDHEN, CDR2 SYDVKM, per germline. The CDR3 totals 15 residues. The ends were cut back, 2 bases at V and 1 base at J, with 10 bases in the middle. CDR3 nucleotide sequence: TGTGCCAGCAGTTTAGTACTGCCGGGCACAGATACGCAGTATTTT. This sequence encodes CASSLVLPGTDTQYF.

This sequence joins TRBV28 and TRBJ1-1; a possible D gene is TRBD1 (6 bases). V shed 5 bases and J shed 1 base, with 8 bases lying between them. Germline V CDR1 and CDR2: MDHEN, SYDVKM. The CDR3 sequence is 13 residues long. The CDR3: CASSGTPNTEAFF. The CDR3 region has the DNA TGTGCCAGCAGTGGGACACCGAACACTGAAGCTTTCTTT.

This chain links TRBV28 with TRBJ1-2; 7 bases align to TRBD1. The CDR3 runs 14 residues. J lost 7 bases, V lost 5 bases, and 10 bases had no gene match. Germline V gives CDR1 MDHEN, CDR2 SYDVKM. CDR3 DNA sequence: TGTGCCAGCAGTATACCGGGACAGCCGTCTGGCTACACCTTC. It yields the protein CASSIPGQPSGYTF.

This rearrangement joins TRBV18 to TRBJ2-1, with TRBD2 matching over 8 bases. The CDR3 is made up of 15 amino acids. Germline values: CDR1 KGHSH, CDR2 LQKENI. The V and J ends lost 4 bases and 7 bases, in that order; junction bases with no gene match: 9. CDR3 in amino acids: CASSLTAGVWNEQFF. Written as DNA, the CDR3 is TGTGCCAGCTCACTTACAGCGGGAGTATGGAATGAGCAGTTCTTC.

This rearrangement joins TRBV10-2 to TRBJ2-3, with 9 bases lining up with TRBD1. The CDR3 is 16 amino acids. J gave up 5 bases and V 6 bases, and 12 bases lay outside the gene matches. Germline CDR1 reads WSHSY; CDR2 reads SAAADI. CDR3: CASSVERDRVGDTQYF. CDR3 nucleotide sequence: TGCGCCAGCAGCGTAGAGCGGGACAGGGTCGGAGATACGCAGTATTTT.

The CDR3: CASSEVGQGTEAFF. The CDR3 DNA reads TGTGCCAGCAGTGAAGTAGGACAGGGGACTGAAGCTTTCTTT. V is TRBV6-1 and J is TRBJ1-1, with 9 bases aligning to TRBD1. The CDR3 totals 14 residues. Germline V CDR1 and CDR2: MNHNS, SASEGT. V lost 1 base, J lost 5 bases, and 2 bases stayed unmatched.

The J gene is TRBJ1-1, the V gene TRBV15; D remains unclear. Germline lookup yields CDR1 LNHNV and CDR2 YYDKDF (reference sequence). This CDR3 is 16 amino acids long. Trimming cost V 0 bases and J 5 bases, with 16 bases left between them. The CDR3 DNA reads TGTGCCACCAGCAGAGATTTTATCAAGGGAGGGACTGAAGCTTTCTTT. It encodes CATSRDFIKGGTEAFF.

A single count supports this clone. The V and J genes are TRBV19 and TRBJ2-4; 10 nucleotides match TRBD1. This CDR3 has 16 residues. The V segment lost 4 bases and the J segment 0 bases; nucleotides outside the gene matches: 3. Germline CDR1 LNHDA, CDR2 SQIVND (reference sequence). For the CDR3, the DNA is TGTGCCAGTAGTACGACAGGGGGCAAAGCCAAAAACATTCAGTACTTC. Its protein product is CASSTTGGKAKNIQYF.

This clone was recorded only once. The V gene is TRBV7-9, the J gene TRBJ1-1; D perhaps matches TRBD1 (6 bases). The V end was cut by 5 bases, the J end by 7 bases, with 17 bases between. Germline V gene sequence: CDR1 SEHNR, CDR2 FQNEAQ (reference sequence). The CDR3 is 14 amino acids. CDR3 DNA: TGTGCCAGCAGCCTAGGACAAGACAGGAGTGAAGCTTTCTTT. Translating it yields CASSLGQDRSEAFF.